This T cell receptor (beta chain) comes out of a study of neurological immune-mediated disorders. Study as a whole: The roughly 34 multiple sclerosis patients comprised roughly 31 that were relapsing-remitting and 3 that were secondary progressive.

This clonotype has ten or more counts. The antigen remains unidentified. General study results and limits: Because no CDR3 amino acid sequences were shared across subjects by expanded clones, private repertoires were suggested in all groups.

Synthesis of cDNA was performed by 5'RACE using 10-nucleotide random UMIs. TCRdb passed the 5' RACE reads through MiXCR, listing each CDR3 protein once. The table shows tens of thousands of distinct CDR3 sequences, with 2.5% to 3% occurring only once. The unsorted libraries were produced from 2 million PBMCs held at -80 C. Sequenced sample: PBMCs. This receptor was taken from a woman in her 30s with multiple sclerosis.

DNA for the CDR3: TGCGCCAGCAGCCAAGATAAGCCCCGGGGTAGCTATGGCTACACCTTC. Translating it yields CASSQDKPRGSYGYTF. The chain couples TRBV4-3 to TRBJ1-2; D not certain. This CDR3 comprises 16 residues. Trimming shortened V by 0 bases and J by 4 bases, and 15 bases separated the two germline ends. Germline V gene data show CDR1 as LGHNA and CDR2 as YSLEER.